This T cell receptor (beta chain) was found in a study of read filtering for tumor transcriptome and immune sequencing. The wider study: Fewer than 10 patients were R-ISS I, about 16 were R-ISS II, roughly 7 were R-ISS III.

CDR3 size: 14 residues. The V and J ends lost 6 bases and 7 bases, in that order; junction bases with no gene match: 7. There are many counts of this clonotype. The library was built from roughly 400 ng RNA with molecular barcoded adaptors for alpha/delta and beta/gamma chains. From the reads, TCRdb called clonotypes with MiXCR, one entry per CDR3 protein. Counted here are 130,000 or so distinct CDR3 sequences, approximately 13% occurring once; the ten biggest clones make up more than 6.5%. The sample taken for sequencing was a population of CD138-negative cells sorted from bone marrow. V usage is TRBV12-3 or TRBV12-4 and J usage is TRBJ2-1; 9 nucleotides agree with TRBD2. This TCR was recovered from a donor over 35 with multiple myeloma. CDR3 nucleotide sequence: TGTGCCAGCAGCTATAGCGGGAGAAGGAATGAGCAGTTCTTC. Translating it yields CASSYSGRRNEQFF.